This T cell receptor beta chain appears in the sequencing data of a study of OX40 agonist ivuxolimab in advanced cancers. Measured with immunoSEQ multiplex PCR; TCRdb has only the in-frame clones, and not every one. There are roughly 92,000 clones in the sample; nearly 90% occur only once, and around 0.15% lies in the top ten. With regard to this clone: Its antigen is not identified.

The CDR3 spans 12 residues. The V and J ends lost 3 bases and 9 bases respectively, with 9 bases between them. Per germline, CDR1 SNHLY and CDR2 FYNNEI. Study observations and caveats: More expanded clones were seen, on average, in CD8+ T cells than in CD4+.

This sequence was found in an adult with an advanced solid tumor such as melanoma, head and neck, liver or kidney cancer. This specimen consisted of CD4+ or CD8+ T cells sorted from blood, obtained in a trial of the OX40 agonist ivuxolimab. The chain links TRBV2 to TRBJ1-5; D ambiguous. The CDR3 sequence is CASSDGLPPQHF. The CDR3 DNA follows: TGTGCCAGCAGTGACGGATTGCCGCCCCAGCATTTT.